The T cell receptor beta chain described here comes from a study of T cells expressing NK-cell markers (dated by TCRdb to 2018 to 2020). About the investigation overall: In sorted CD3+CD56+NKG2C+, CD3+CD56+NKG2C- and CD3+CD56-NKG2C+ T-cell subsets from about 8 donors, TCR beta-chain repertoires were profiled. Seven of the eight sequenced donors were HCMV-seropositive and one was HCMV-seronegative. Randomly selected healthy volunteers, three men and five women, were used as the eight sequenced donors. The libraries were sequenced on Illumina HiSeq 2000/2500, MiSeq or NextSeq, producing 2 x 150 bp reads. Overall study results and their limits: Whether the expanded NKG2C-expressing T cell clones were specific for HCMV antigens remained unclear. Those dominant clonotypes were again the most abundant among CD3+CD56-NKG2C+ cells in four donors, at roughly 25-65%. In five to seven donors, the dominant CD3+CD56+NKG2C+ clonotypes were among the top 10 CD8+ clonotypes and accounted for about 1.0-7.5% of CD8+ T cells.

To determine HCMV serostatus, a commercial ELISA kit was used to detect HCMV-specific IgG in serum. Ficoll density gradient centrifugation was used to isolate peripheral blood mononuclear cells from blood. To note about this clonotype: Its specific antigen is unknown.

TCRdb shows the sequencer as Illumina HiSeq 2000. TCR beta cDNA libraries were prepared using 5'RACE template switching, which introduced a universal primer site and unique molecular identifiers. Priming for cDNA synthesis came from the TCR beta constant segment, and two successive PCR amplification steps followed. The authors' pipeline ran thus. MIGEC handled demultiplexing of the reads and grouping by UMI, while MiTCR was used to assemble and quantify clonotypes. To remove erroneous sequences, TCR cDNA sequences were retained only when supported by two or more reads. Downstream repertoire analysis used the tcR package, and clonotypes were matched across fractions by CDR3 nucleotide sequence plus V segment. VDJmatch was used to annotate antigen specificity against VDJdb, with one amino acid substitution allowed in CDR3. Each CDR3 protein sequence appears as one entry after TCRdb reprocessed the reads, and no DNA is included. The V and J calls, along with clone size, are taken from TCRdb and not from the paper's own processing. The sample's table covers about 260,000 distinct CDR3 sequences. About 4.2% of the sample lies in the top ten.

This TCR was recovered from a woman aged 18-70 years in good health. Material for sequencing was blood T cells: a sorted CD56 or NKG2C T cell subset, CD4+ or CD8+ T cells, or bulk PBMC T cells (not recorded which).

The CDR3: CSAPGQGSFAF. The chain links TRBV20-1 with TRBJ1-2; TCRdb indicates TRBD1, and absent DNA this call remains unverified. Including cysteine and phenylalanine, the CDR3 has 11 amino acids. DNA was not recorded. The germline V gene (reference sequence) gives CDR1 as DFQATT and CDR2 as SNEGSKA.